The 19 T cell receptor beta chains presented below share a single source sample, sequenced in a study of blood T cell repertoires in COVID-19 (dated by TCRdb to 2020 to 2022). The library was built by means of the immunoSEQ multiplex PCR assay. The clones in this table, taken by TCRdb from immuneACCESS, are in-frame only. Not every clone is retained; where verified, under half of the shortfall comes from an unresolved V gene, and the cause of the rest is unknown. The sample includes roughly 400,000 clones, with approximately 90% observed a single time. The ten largest clones take up approximately 1.5% of the sample. The sample was PBMCs or T cells enriched from blood (not recorded which). The receptors were gathered from a woman in her late teens or twenties who had been exposed to COVID-19.

The chain joins TRBV28 to TRBJ1-3; 10 bases align to TRBD1. Germline V CDR1 and CDR2: MDHEN, SYDVKM. The CDR3 loop spans 18 amino acids. Unmatched junction bases numbered 12, after V lost 7 bases and J lost 0 bases. The CDR3 reads CASTSPGQGTSSGNTIYF. In DNA form, the CDR3 reads TGTGCCAGCACTTCCCCGGGACAGGGGACTAGCTCTGGAAACACCATATATTTT. The full variable domain, with the rest looked up from reference TRBV28 and TRBJ1-3, is DVKVTQSSRYLVKRTGEKVFLECVQDMDHENMFWYRQDPGLGLRLIYFSYDVKMKEKGDIPEGYSVSREKKERFSLILESASTNQTSMYLCASTSPGQGTSSGNTIYFGEGSWLTVV.

A single count supports this clone. V is TRBV2 and J is TRBJ1-1; 7 positions match TRBD1. Unmatched junction bases numbered 11, after V lost 6 bases and J lost 4 bases. The germline V gene encodes CDR1 SNHLY and CDR2 FYNNEI. The CDR3 is made up of 15 amino acids. CDR3 region: CASSPEGGVSTEAFF. CDR3 coding DNA: TGTGCCAGCAGCCCGGAAGGGGGCGTTTCCACTGAAGCTTTCTTT.

Concerning this clone itself: The identical CDR3 is also encoded by other nucleotide sequences in the sample. The chain recombines TRBV18 with TRBJ1-4; the D is unclear. Trimming pared 3 bases from V and 0 bases from J, leaving 5 bases between. Per germline, CDR1 KGHSH and CDR2 LQKENI. This CDR3 contains 14 residues. In DNA form, the CDR3 reads TGTGCCAGCTCACCGTCGTCAACTAATGAAAAACTGTTTTTT. Residues: CASSPSSTNEKLFF.

The chain carries TRBV3-1 (or the pseudogene TRBV3-2) and TRBJ1-6; D is possibly TRBD1 (6 bases). Germline V gene lookup returns CDR1 LGHDT and CDR2 YNNKEL (reference sequence). Trimming took 1 base from V and 7 from J, leaving 8 bases between them. CDR3 length equals 14 residues. CDR3 loop: CASSQVRGNSPLHF. CDR3 in DNA: TGTGCCAGCAGCCAAGTAAGGGGGAATTCACCCCTCCACTTT.

The V and J genes are TRBV27 and TRBJ1-6; 8 bases are shared with TRBD1. Looked up from germline, CDR1 is MNHEY and CDR2 is SMNVEV (reference sequence). J was trimmed by 7 bases and V by 2 bases; bases with no gene match: 10. This CDR3 comprises 17 residues. Written as DNA, the CDR3 is TGTGCCAGCAGTTTACCCTATATGACAGGGGAAAATTCACCCCTCCACTTT. Residues: CASSLPYMTGENSPLHF.

As concerns this clone: The conserved phenylalanine or tryptophan is not found at the CDR3 terminus, so this likely reflects a read error. No DNA is shown, since the ends of the CDR3 on it are uncertain; the CDR3 is the one TCRdb lists. V usage is TRBV19 and J usage is TRBJ1-3; TRBD1, as called in the table, went unchecked against the DNA. Germline V lookup: CDR1 LNHDA, CDR2 SQIVND (reference sequence). Including both end residues, the CDR3 is 12 amino acids long. The CDR3 here is CASSMGGTGRGD.

The rearrangement links TRBV6-5 to TRBJ2-4; no clear D. Trimming took off 4 bases at V and 0 bases at J, with 7 bases between the two ends. The CDR3 spans 14 residues. Germline assignment: CDR1 MNHEY and CDR2 SVGAGI. DNA for the CDR3: TGTGCCAGCAGTTCGGGTCTAGCCAAAAACATTCAGTACTTC. This codes for CASSSGLAKNIQYF.

This clone was seen just once. V gene TRBV28 combines with J gene TRBJ1-1; D might be TRBD1 (5 bases). This CDR3 spans 13 amino acids. Germline values: CDR1 MDHEN, CDR2 SYDVKM. V lost 5 bases to trimming and J lost 5 bases, with 12 bases between them. CDR3: CASSNGQRTEAFF. CDR3 coding DNA: TGTGCCAGCAGTAACGGACAAAGGACTGAAGCTTTCTTT.

The J gene is TRBJ2-3, the V gene TRBV5-4; 8 nucleotides match TRBD2. The CDR3 has 17 residues. V shed 3 bases and J 2 bases; nucleotides not matched to a gene: 11. Germline CDR1 is SGHNT and CDR2 is YYREEE (reference sequence). CDR3 residues: CASSSIYRGGPTDTQYF. DNA for the CDR3: TGTGCCAGCAGCTCTATTTATCGCGGGGGGCCCACAGATACGCAGTATTTT. Based on the CDR3 plus reference TRBV5-4 and TRBJ2-3, the full variable domain is ETGVTQSPTHLIKTRGQQVTLRCSSQSGHNTVSWYQQALGQGPQFIFQYYREEENGRGNFPPRFSGLQFPNYSSELNVNALELDDSALYLCASSSIYRGGPTDTQYFGPGTRLTVL.

CDR3 loop: CASSLEGLTSSGNTIYF. In nucleotides, the CDR3 is TGTGCCAGCTCACTAGAGGGACTGACCTCCTCTGGAAACACCATATATTTT. This chain links TRBV18 with TRBJ1-3, with D possibly matching TRBD1 (5 bases). Germline CDR1 and CDR2: KGHSH and LQKENI. CDR3 size: 17 residues. The V end lost 4 bases, the J end lost 0 bases, and 16 bases lay between the germline ends. The complete variable domain, with remaining parts taken from reference TRBV18 and TRBJ1-3, reads NAGVMQNPRHLVRRRGQEARLRCSPMKGHSHVYWYRQLPEEGLKFMVYLQKENIIDESGMPKERFSAEFPKEGPSILRIQQVVRGDSAAYFCASSLEGLTSSGNTIYFGEGSWLTVV.

V is TRBV9 and J is TRBJ1-3; 7 nucleotides match TRBD1. This CDR3 is built from 16 residues. CDR1 is SGDLS and CDR2 is YYNGEE in the germline V gene. V gave up 4 bases and J gave up 0 bases; unmatched junction bases: 7. The CDR3 spells CASSPRQGLSGNTIYF. DNA of the CDR3: TGTGCCAGCAGCCCCCGACAGGGCCTCTCTGGAAACACCATATATTTT.

Note on this clone: Other nucleotide sequences from this sample produce the same CDR3. The gene calls are TRBV11-2 and TRBJ2-7; perhaps TRBD1 as D (6 bases). The CDR3 contains 14 residues. Per the germline V gene, CDR1 is SGHAT and CDR2 is FQNNGV. Trimming pared 1 base from V and 4 bases from J, leaving 11 bases between. This chain's CDR3 is CASSLVGGGYEQYF. CDR3 DNA: TGTGCCAGCAGCTTAGTAGGGGGTGGGTACGAGCAGTACTTC.

Many counts were recorded for this clone. This chain connects TRBV9 to TRBJ1-3, with 11 positions matching TRBD1. The CDR3 consists of 17 residues. Germline V gene sequence: CDR1 SGDLS, CDR2 YYNGEE. V dropped 2 bases and J dropped 3; count of bases not matched to a gene: 7. The CDR3 DNA reads as TGTGCCAGCAGCGTCACAGGGACAGGGGGTGTTGGAAACACCATATATTTT. Translation: CASSVTGTGGVGNTIYF.

This chain links TRBV11-3 with TRBJ2-7; D possibly corresponds to TRBD2 (5 bases). Germline values: CDR1 SGHNT, CDR2 YENEEA. Trimming removed 5 bases at V and 2 bases at J, with 7 bases between. The CDR3 consists of 12 residues. CDR3 coding DNA: TGTGCCAGCAGCCGGGGTCCCTACGAGCAGTACTTC. Translation: CASSRGPYEQYF.

This clone was picked up one time. The rearrangement uses TRBV7-8 and TRBJ2-2, with 9 positions matching TRBD2. The ends lost 3 bases at V and 2 bases at J; junction bases unmatched: 1. Germline CDR1 reads SGHVS; CDR2 reads FQNEAQ. CDR3 size: 15 residues. In DNA form, the CDR3 reads TGTGCCAGCAGCTTCGGGACTAGCAACACCGGGGAGCTGTTTTTT. Its protein product is CASSFGTSNTGELFF.

The chain is built from TRBV6-5 and TRBJ1-4, with unresolved D. The germline V gene encodes CDR1 MNHEY and CDR2 SVGAGI. The CDR3 extends over 12 amino acids. Trimming removed 5 bases at V and 9 bases at J, with 10 bases between. The CDR3 bases are TGTGCCAGCAGTATTGAGTTCCAAAAACTGTTTTTT. This translates into CASSIEFQKLFF.

This chain uses TRBV28 with TRBJ1-6, with 7 bases that match TRBD1. V was pared by 10 bases and J by 10 bases, with 13 bases of the junction left unmatched. Germline V gives CDR1 MDHEN, CDR2 SYDVKM. The CDR3 loop spans 14 amino acids. CDR3 bases: TGTGCCACCCTAGAAGGGGGCGCGCGGTCACCCCTCCACTTT. Translated: CATLEGGARSPLHF.

The chain employs TRBV7-9 and TRBJ2-7, with a weak D call TRBD2 (6 bases). Per germline, CDR1 SEHNR and CDR2 FQNEAQ (reference sequence). V lost 1 base, J lost 1 base, and 8 bases lay in between. The CDR3 contains 14 residues. The CDR3 here is CASSLDSGSYEQYF. Written as DNA, the CDR3 is TGTGCCAGCAGCTTAGATAGCGGTTCCTACGAGCAGTACTTC.

The V call is TRBV9, the J call TRBJ1-2; D remains unclear. Trimming removed 0 bases at V and 4 bases at J, with 10 bases between. The CDR3 is 14 amino acids. Germline V gene sequence: CDR1 SGDLS, CDR2 YYNGEE. CDR3 region: CASSVVGEGYGYTF. In DNA form, the CDR3 reads TGTGCCAGCAGCGTAGTCGGGGAGGGCTATGGCTACACCTTC.